Shown below are 14 T cell receptor beta chains from a single sample sequenced in a study of human T cells and chemical hapten exposure. Each CDR3 protein is one row after TCRdb ran MiXCR on the RACE reads. Of some 89,000 distinct CDR3 sequences detected, more than 8.5% appear once; the ten largest clones hold roughly 2.5%. Stated time point: patch test 2, 6 weeks after DPC sensitization. Treatment specified: therapeutic diphenylcyclopropenone sensitization with weekly scalp DPC. The input for sequencing was whole blood, taken in connection with sensitization to the hapten diphenylcyclopropenone (DPC). These receptors originate from a woman in her 30s with alopecia areata. Some clones in this sample may be carry-over from other donors' samples.

This clonotype was counted at least ten times. The V call is TRBV29-1, the J call TRBJ1-5; the match to TRBD1 covers 7 bases. This CDR3 is built from 16 residues. The germline V gene encodes CDR1 SQVTM and CDR2 ANQGSEA. Trimming took 5 bases from V and 2 from J; bases not matched to a gene: 12. The CDR3 coding sequence is TGCAGCGTTCTCGTTCAGGGGGAAGGACGCAATCAGCCCCAGCATTTT. Amino acids: CSVLVQGEGRNQPQHF.

The chain employs TRBV6-5 and TRBJ1-5; 8 positions match TRBD1. CDR1 and CDR2 (germline): MNHEY, SVGAGI. The CDR3 runs 13 residues. V trimming: 4 bases; J trimming: 6 bases; junction bases outside the gene matches: 2. The CDR3 sequence is CASSLGQAQPQHF. In DNA form, the CDR3 reads TGTGCCAGCAGTTTGGGACAGGCTCAGCCCCAGCATTTT.

In this sample, this clonotype turned up many times. The DNA for the CDR3 is TGTGCCAGCAGCTTGGAACGGATGAACACTGAAGCTTTCTTT. This sequence encodes CASSLERMNTEAFF. V gene TRBV5-4 combines with J gene TRBJ1-1; D is ambiguous. The V end was cut by 0 bases, the J end by 0 bases, with 6 bases between. There are 14 residues in the CDR3. CDR1 and CDR2 from the germline V gene are SGHNT and YYREEE (reference sequence). Variable domain in full (rest from reference TRBV5-4 and TRBJ1-1): ETGVTQSPTHLIKTRGQQVTLRCSSQSGHNTVSWYQQALGQGPQFIFQYYREEENGRGNFPPRFSGLQFPNYSSELNVNALELDDSALYLCASSLERMNTEAFFGQGTRLTVV.

This clonotype was found many times. V is TRBV7-6 and J is TRBJ1-4; tentatively, D is TRBD1 (5 bases). The CDR3 extends over 16 amino acids. Germline V gene data show CDR1 as SGHVS and CDR2 as FNYEAQ. With 1 base removed from V and 8 bases from J, the gap between germline ends came to 17 bases. CDR3 region: CASSLGSGALEEKLFF. CDR3 DNA: TGTGCCAGCAGCTTAGGGTCCGGGGCCCTAGAGGAAAAACTGTTTTTT.

J is TRBJ2-7 and V is TRBV28, with D unresolved. CDR3 size: 11 residues. Trimming took off 6 bases at V and 5 bases at J, with 8 bases between the two ends. Germline V CDR1 and CDR2: MDHEN, SYDVKM. The CDR3 is CASSPFHEQYF. The CDR3 coding sequence is TGTGCCAGCAGCCCTTTTCACGAGCAGTACTTC.

The gene calls are TRBV18 and TRBJ2-7; unclear D gene. The ends were cut back, 3 bases at V and 2 bases at J, with 17 bases in the middle. The CDR3 totals 16 residues. Germline CDR1 and CDR2: KGHSH and LQKENI. CDR3 DNA sequence: TGTGCCAGCTCACCTTTCGACCCCGCGCCAACCTACGAGCAGTACTTC. Amino acid sequence: CASSPFDPAPTYEQYF.

This clonotype was seen once. One end of the junction is discordant with germline, which a read error may explain. The J gene is TRBJ2-2, the V gene TRBV5-5; the D gene is possibly TRBD2 (5 bases). Germline assignment: CDR1 SGHKS and CDR2 YYEKEE (reference sequence). The CDR3 runs to 13 residues. The CDR3 coding sequence is TGTGTCAGCAGCGGAACGACAACCGGGGAGCTGTTTTTT. Residues: CVSSGTTTGELFF.

V and J are TRBV6-2 or TRBV6-3 and TRBJ1-5, with D possibly being TRBD1 (6 bases). CDR1 is MNHEY and CDR2 is SVGEGT in the germline V gene. CDR3 size: 14 residues. The germline V and J ends were trimmed by 7 bases and 7 bases, with 17 bases remaining between them. The CDR3 loop is CASIPGGGRQPQHF. In DNA, the CDR3 is TGTGCCAGCATCCCGGGCGGGGGCCGGCAGCCCCAGCATTTT.

The chain is built from TRBV25-1 and TRBJ2-1, with 13 bases identical to TRBD2. Trimming at V came to 0 bases and at J to 6 bases, leaving 5 bases not matched to a gene. This CDR3 spans 17 amino acids. Germline V gene lookup returns CDR1 MGHDK and CDR2 SYGVNS. In DNA form, the CDR3 reads TGTGCCAGCAGTGAATACCCGACTAGCGGGAGGAGCAATGAGCAGTTCTTC. Residues: CASSEYPTSGRSNEQFF.

This clonotype appeared a few times. The chain links TRBV29-1 to TRBJ2-7; D is ambiguous. CDR1 and CDR2 (germline): SQVTM, ANQGSEA. The CDR3 loop spans 13 amino acids. V lost 4 bases and J 0 bases, leaving 10 bases between the germline ends. The CDR3 bases are TGCAGCGTTGCCCCCGGGTACTCCTACGAGCAGTACTTC. This gives the protein CSVAPGYSYEQYF.

This clonotype has ten or more counts. This chain uses TRBV6-6 with TRBJ2-7; no clear D. V lost 2 bases to trimming and J lost 4 bases, with 6 bases between them. Germline CDR1 and CDR2: MNHNY and SVGAGI (reference sequence). The CDR3 sequence is 12 residues long. The CDR3 sequence: CASSYEWYEQYF. CDR3 nucleotides: TGTGCCAGCAGTTACGAATGGTACGAGCAGTACTTC.

This chain connects TRBV5-1 to TRBJ2-7; a possible D gene is TRBD2 (5 bases). This CDR3 contains 15 residues. Trimming cost V 0 bases and J 4 bases, with 14 bases left between them. Germline CDR1 is SGHRS and CDR2 is YFSETQ. Here the CDR3 reads CASSLGPSFTYEQYF. For the CDR3, the DNA is TGCGCCAGCAGCTTGGGTCCTAGCTTCACGTACGAGCAGTACTTC.

V is TRBV3-1 and J is TRBJ1-6; 7 bases line up with TRBD1. The CDR3 covers 16 residues. The trim removed 4 bases at V and 6 bases at J, leaving 9 bases unmatched. Germline V gene data show CDR1 as LGHDT and CDR2 as YNNKEL (reference sequence). The CDR3, as DNA: TGTGCCAGCAGCCCACAGGGGATCTACCGTAATTCACCCCTCCACTTT. It encodes CASSPQGIYRNSPLHF.

The chain joins TRBV12-3 or TRBV12-4 to TRBJ1-1; TRBD1 matches at 10 bases. The V segment lost 4 bases and the J segment 3 bases; nucleotides outside the gene matches: 2. The CDR3 is 14 residues long. CDR3 residues: CASSWTGGHTEAFF. CDR3 in DNA: TGTGCCAGCAGTTGGACAGGGGGTCACACTGAAGCTTTCTTT.